The 30 T cell receptor beta chains in this list originate from one sample, sequenced in a study of blood T cell repertoires in COVID-19. The data were produced by immunoSEQ multiplex PCR, yet TCRdb's version contains in-frame clones alone and is incomplete. The repertoire includes 80,000 to 100,000 clones, 82% of them detected once, and roughly a tenth sits in the top ten. The sample comprised peripheral blood. Receptors originate from a man aged 65 to 85 with active or convalescent COVID-19.

The V call is TRBV11-3, the J call TRBJ2-4; tentative D call: TRBD2 (6 bases). The germline V gene has CDR1 SGHNT and CDR2 YENEEA. This CDR3 contains 12 residues. V was cut by 6 bases and J by 7 bases, with 10 bases left in between. The CDR3 nucleotides are TGTGCCAGCAGTCGGGACTCTAACATTCAGTACTTC. Amino acid sequence: CASSRDSNIQYF.

The chain combines TRBV7-9 with TRBJ2-7, with 10 bases aligning to TRBD1. The CDR3 sequence is 15 residues long. The trim removed 5 bases at V and 3 bases at J, leaving 7 bases unmatched. Germline assignment: CDR1 SEHNR and CDR2 FQNEAQ (reference sequence). CDR3: CASSPGTGVNYEQYF. In DNA, the CDR3 is TGTGCCAGCAGCCCCGGGACAGGGGTAAACTACGAGCAGTACTTC.

This chain uses TRBV6-2 or TRBV6-3 with TRBJ2-1; D possibly corresponds to TRBD2 (6 bases). The CDR3 runs to 12 residues. Trimming stripped 2 bases from V and 9 bases from J, with 8 bases between. In germline, CDR1 is MNHEY, CDR2 SVGEGT. CDR3 loop: CASSYNSGEQFF. The CDR3 region has the DNA TGTGCCAGCAGTTACAATAGCGGTGAGCAGTTCTTC.

The chain has TRBV11-3 and TRBJ2-7, with 10 nucleotides matching TRBD1. The CDR3 runs to 15 residues. V lost 3 bases, J lost 6 bases, and 8 bases stayed unmatched. Germline V gene lookup returns CDR1 SGHNT and CDR2 YENEEA. CDR3 nucleotides: TGTGCCAGCAGCTTGGGGGGACAGGGGCTCTCCGAGCAGTACTTC. This gives the protein CASSLGGQGLSEQYF.

V gene TRBV5-1 combines with J gene TRBJ2-7; D is perhaps TRBD1 (6 bases). With 1 base removed from V and 5 bases from J, the gap between germline ends came to 13 bases. The CDR3 loop spans 14 amino acids. Per germline, CDR1 SGHRS and CDR2 YFSETQ. The chain's CDR3 is CASSLMGRGDEQYF. The CDR3 region has the DNA TGCGCCAGCAGCTTGATGGGCAGGGGTGACGAGCAGTACTTC.

The chain is built from TRBV18 and TRBJ2-7; TRBD1 matches 8 bases. Germline V gene data show CDR1 as KGHSH and CDR2 as LQKENI. J gave up 4 bases and V 6 bases, and 8 bases lay outside the gene matches. The CDR3 has 14 amino acids. CDR3 coding DNA: TGTGCCAGCTCCCTCGCAGGGGGCAAGTACGAGCAGTACTTC. Its protein product is CASSLAGGKYEQYF.

This chain joins TRBV5-8 and TRBJ1-1; 7 bases align to TRBD1. Looked up from germline, CDR1 is SGHTS and CDR2 is YDEGEE. The CDR3 sequence is 13 residues long. With 5 bases clipped from V and 7 bases from J, the junction kept 8 bases outside the gene matches. CDR3 in amino acids: CASRISQGVEAFF. Here the CDR3 DNA reads TGTGCCAGCAGAATTTCGCAGGGGGTTGAAGCTTTCTTT.

The genes are TRBV10-1 and TRBJ2-3, with D unclear. CDR3 size: 15 residues. The V end was cut by 3 bases, the J end by 3 bases, with 13 bases between. Per the germline V gene, CDR1 is WNHNN and CDR2 is SYGVQD (reference sequence). Written as DNA, the CDR3 is TGCGCCAGCAGTGACCGAGGAACCGGAACAGATACGCAGTATTTT. It encodes CASSDRGTGTDTQYF.

The genes are TRBV11-3 and TRBJ2-3; D is undetermined. Germline V CDR1 and CDR2: SGHNT, YENEEA. The CDR3 loop spans 15 amino acids. Trimming took off 1 base at V and 2 bases at J, with 10 bases between the two ends. The CDR3 DNA sequence: TGTGCCAGCAGCTTAGGGGCCAGCCTCACAGATACGCAGTATTTT. Protein product: CASSLGASLTDTQYF.

This clone turned up a few times. The chain links TRBV12-3 or TRBV12-4 to TRBJ1-6; D is ambiguous. V was cut by 7 bases and J by 9 bases, with 10 bases left in between. The CDR3 has 12 residues. The CDR3 spells CASTRFSSPLHF. CDR3 nucleotides: TGTGCCAGCACTAGGTTTTCTTCACCCCTCCACTTT.

The chain uses TRBV5-6 and TRBJ2-2; D is unresolved. In germline, CDR1 is SGHDT, CDR2 YYEEEE. The CDR3 length is 16 residues. V lost 2 bases, J lost 0 bases, and 11 bases lay in between. The CDR3 DNA reads TGTGCCAGCAGCTTCCAAGCGATCGCGAACACCGGGGAGCTGTTTTTT. This sequence encodes CASSFQAIANTGELFF.

V gene TRBV19 combines with J gene TRBJ1-3; D remains ambiguous. The germline V and J ends were trimmed by 7 bases and 2 bases, with 9 bases remaining between them. This CDR3 contains 13 residues. The germline V gene has CDR1 LNHDA and CDR2 SQIVND (reference sequence). CDR3 loop: CASKRYAGNTIYF. The CDR3 coding sequence is TGTGCCAGTAAGCGGTACGCTGGAAACACCATATATTTT.

The chain has TRBV6-2 or TRBV6-3 and TRBJ1-5; D is undetermined. CDR3 length: 12 residues. Trimming removed 1 base at V and 6 bases at J, with 4 bases between. Per the germline V gene, CDR1 is MNHEY and CDR2 is SVGEGT. The CDR3: CASSYWSQPQHF. In nucleotides, the CDR3 is TGTGCCAGCAGTTACTGGAGTCAGCCCCAGCATTTT.

This chain uses TRBV11-3 with TRBJ2-1; 11 bases are a match to TRBD2. The CDR3 spans 14 residues. J lost 7 bases, V lost 3 bases, and 2 bases had no gene match. The germline CDR1 and CDR2 sequences are SGHNT and YENEEA. The CDR3 region has the DNA TGTGCCAGCAGCTTTAGCGGGGGGGTTAATGAGCAGTTCTTC. Its protein product is CASSFSGGVNEQFF.

This chain links TRBV5-1 with TRBJ2-3; D possibly corresponds to TRBD2 (6 bases). CDR3 length: 16 residues. Deletions cut 4 bases from V and 2 bases from J, with 17 bases between. CDR1 and CDR2 from the germline V gene are SGHRS and YFSETQ. The CDR3 is CASSGGLTVLTDTQYF. In DNA form, the CDR3 reads TGCGCCAGCAGCGGGGGACTTACCGTTCTCACAGATACGCAGTATTTT.

This chain links TRBV2 with TRBJ2-7, with 10 bases lining up with TRBD1. V was pared by 5 bases and J by 1 base, with 5 bases of the junction left unmatched. This CDR3 has 15 amino acids. Germline values: CDR1 SNHLY, CDR2 FYNNEI. CDR3 sequence reads: CASSLGTGASYEQYF. In DNA, the CDR3 is TGTGCCAGCAGTCTCGGGACAGGGGCGTCCTACGAGCAGTACTTC.

This clone was detected a few times. This chain links TRBV11-3 with TRBJ2-7; tentatively, D is TRBD1 (5 bases). V was shortened by 8 bases and J by 4 bases, with 15 bases between the two germline ends. CDR1 and CDR2 from the germline V gene are SGHNT and YENEEA. The CDR3 has 13 amino acids. CDR3 nucleotide sequence: TGTGCCAGCCAAAGGGGCAGGCTATACGAGCAGTACTTC. It yields the protein CASQRGRLYEQYF.

The gene calls are TRBV18 and TRBJ1-5; 8 bases line up with TRBD1. Germline V gene lookup returns CDR1 KGHSH and CDR2 LQKENI. CDR3 length: 16 residues. Losses at the gene ends were 6 bases for V and 2 bases for J; bases not matched to a gene: 9. The CDR3 coding sequence is TGTGCCAGCTCTCTTCAGGGGGCCGAAGGCAATCAGCCCCAGCATTTT. This translates into CASSLQGAEGNQPQHF.

V gene TRBV7-8 combines with J gene TRBJ1-3; TRBD1 might be the D (5 bases). The CDR3 runs to 15 residues. V was pared by 2 bases and J by 4 bases, with 12 bases between. Germline V gene sequence: CDR1 SGHVS, CDR2 FQNEAQ. The CDR3 is CASSLSLDRGNTIYF. The CDR3 DNA reads TGTGCCAGCAGCTTATCCCTTGACAGAGGAAACACCATATATTTT. Using reference TRBV7-8 and TRBJ1-3 for the parts outside the CDR3, the full variable domain is GAGVSQSPRYKVAKRGQDVALRCDPISGHVSLFWYQQALGQGPEFLTYFQNEAQLDKSGLPSDRFFAERPEGSVSTLKIQRTQQEDSAVYLCASSLSLDRGNTIYFGEGSWLTVV.

The J gene is TRBJ2-6, the V gene TRBV19; D gene uncertain. Between the trimmed V and J ends, which lost 5 bases and 0 bases, there was a span of 8 bases. There are 15 residues in the CDR3. CDR1 and CDR2 from the germline V gene are LNHDA and SQIVND (reference sequence). The CDR3 sequence: CASSPHSSGANVLTF. CDR3 sequence (DNA): TGTGCCAGTAGTCCCCACAGCTCTGGGGCCAACGTCCTGACTTTC. Full variable domain (missing parts from reference TRBV19 and TRBJ2-6): DGGITQSPKYLFRKEGQNVTLSCEQNLNHDAMYWYRQDPGQGLRLIYYSQIVNDFQKGDIAEGYSVSREKKESFPLTVTSAQKNPTAFYLCASSPHSSGANVLTFGAGSRLTVL.

J is TRBJ2-2 and V is TRBV28; D unclear. V was clipped by 2 bases and J by 4 bases, with 8 bases between them. This CDR3 contains 14 residues. The germline gives CDR1 MDHEN, CDR2 SYDVKM. CDR3 DNA sequence: TGTGCCAGCAGTTTACTACAGACCACCGGGGAGCTGTTTTTT. Translating it yields CASSLLQTTGELFF.

This clone was observed a single time. The chain joins TRBV9 to TRBJ1-2, with D perhaps TRBD1 (5 bases). V dropped 4 bases and J dropped 2 bases, with 15 bases sitting between them. This CDR3 has 15 amino acids. Germline V gives CDR1 SGDLS, CDR2 YYNGEE. In DNA form, the CDR3 reads TGTGCCAGCAGCCTTTCGGCAGGGAACAACTATGGCTACACCTTC. Amino acids: CASSLSAGNNYGYTF.

This clone was recorded only once. V usage is TRBV5-1 and J usage is TRBJ2-1; no firm D call. This CDR3 contains 14 residues. V lost 0 bases and J lost 1, with 5 bases in between. From germline, CDR1 is SGHRS and CDR2 YFSETQ. Here the CDR3 DNA reads TGCGCCAGCAGCTTGGACACGTCCTACAATGAGCAGTTCTTC. This sequence encodes CASSLDTSYNEQFF.

This clone was found a few times. The chain recombines TRBV2 with TRBJ1-6; 10 bases are shared with TRBD1. From germline, CDR1 is SNHLY and CDR2 FYNNEI. This CDR3 is built from 16 residues. V shed 6 bases and J 4 bases; nucleotides not matched to a gene: 6. CDR3 coding DNA: TGTGCCAGCAGCCCCCAGGGACAGGGGTATAATTCACCCCTCCACTTT. Amino acids: CASSPQGQGYNSPLHF.

The gene calls are TRBV19 and TRBJ1-2; TRBD1 agrees at 8 bases. The CDR3 has 15 amino acids. Germline V gene data show CDR1 as LNHDA and CDR2 as SQIVND (reference sequence). The junction had 10 bases not matched to a gene; V was cut back by 6 bases and J by 4 bases. The CDR3, as DNA: TGTGCCAGTAGGGATAGACAGGGGATGGTCTATGGCTACACCTTC. This codes for CASRDRQGMVYGYTF.

This clone has just a few counts. The chain carries TRBV6-6 and TRBJ2-7, with D maybe TRBD1 (5 bases). In germline, CDR1 is MNHNY, CDR2 SVGAGI (reference sequence). This CDR3 has 13 residues. V lost 6 bases and J lost 1, with 10 bases in between. CDR3 sequence reads: CASSRQSSYEQYF. CDR3 in DNA: TGTGCCAGCAGCCGACAGTCTTCCTACGAGCAGTACTTC.

V and J are TRBV24-1 and TRBJ2-7, with D tentatively TRBD1 (5 bases). This CDR3 has 14 residues. The V gene lost 5 bases and the J gene lost 6 bases, with 16 bases spanning the gap. Germline V gene lookup returns CDR1 KGHDR and CDR2 SFDVKD. In DNA form, the CDR3 reads TGTGCCACCAGTGGGAGATCAGGGTACCCCGAGCAGTACTTC. Encoded protein: CATSGRSGYPEQYF.

The gene calls are TRBV4-3 and TRBJ1-2; 9 positions match TRBD1. Germline V lookup: CDR1 LGHNA, CDR2 YSLEER. The CDR3 has 16 residues. V gave up 4 bases and J gave up 2 bases; unmatched junction bases: 8. CDR3 sequence (DNA): TGCGCCAGCAGCCCCGAGGACAGGGGTAAAAACTATGGCTACACCTTC. Its protein is CASSPEDRGKNYGYTF.

The rearrangement joins TRBV2 to TRBJ2-4, with TRBD2 matching over 7 bases. V was clipped by 6 bases and J by 1 base; unmatched bases: 6. The CDR3 sequence is 15 residues long. The V gene's germline CDR1 is SNHLY and CDR2 FYNNEI. CDR3 sequence (DNA): TGTGCCAGCAGGCCCGGGGGGATGGCCAAAAACATTCAGTACTTC. This encodes CASRPGGMAKNIQYF.

This chain joins TRBV5-1 and TRBJ2-6, with D uncertain. Trimming cost V 4 bases and J 0 bases, with 17 bases left between them. Germline values: CDR1 SGHRS, CDR2 YFSETQ. CDR3 length equals 18 residues. CDR3 in amino acids: CASSPRPGLSSGANVLTF. CDR3 in DNA: TGCGCCAGCAGCCCAAGGCCAGGTTTAAGCTCTGGGGCCAACGTCCTGACTTTC.